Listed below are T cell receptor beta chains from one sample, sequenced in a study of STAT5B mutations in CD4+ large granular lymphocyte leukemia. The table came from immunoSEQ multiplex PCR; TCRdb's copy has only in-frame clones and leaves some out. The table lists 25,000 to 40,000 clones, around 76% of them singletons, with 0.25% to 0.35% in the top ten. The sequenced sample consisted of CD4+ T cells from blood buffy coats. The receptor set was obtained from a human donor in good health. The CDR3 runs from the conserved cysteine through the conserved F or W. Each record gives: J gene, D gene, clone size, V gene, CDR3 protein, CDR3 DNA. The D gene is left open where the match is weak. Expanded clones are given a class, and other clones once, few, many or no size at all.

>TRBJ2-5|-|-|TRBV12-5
CASGLVDWPGERQETQYF
TGTGCTAGTGGTTTGGTAGATTGGCCAGGGGAAAGGCAAGAGACCCAGTACTTC
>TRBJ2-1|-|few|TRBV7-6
CASSLDGPAMEQFF
TGTGCCAGCAGCTTAGACGGACCGGCGATGGAGCAGTTCTTC
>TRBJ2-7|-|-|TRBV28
CASSYSFIYEQYF
TGTGCCAGCAGTTACAGTTTCATCTACGAGCAGTACTTC
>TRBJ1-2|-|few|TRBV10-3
CAVRDTNYGYTF
TGTGCCGTACGGGACACTAACTATGGCTACACCTTC
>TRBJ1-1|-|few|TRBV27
CASSLYVSGDTEAFF
TGTGCCAGCAGTTTATATGTTTCAGGGGACACTGAAGCTTTCTTT
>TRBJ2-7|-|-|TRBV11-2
CASSSSIRSYEQYF
TGTGCCAGCAGCTCTTCGATCAGGAGTTACGAGCAGTACTTC
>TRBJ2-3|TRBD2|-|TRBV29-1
CSVEDQLTSGGTPDTQYF
TGCAGCGTTGAAGACCAGCTTACTAGCGGGGGGACCCCGGATACGCAGTATTTT
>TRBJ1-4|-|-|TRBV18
CASSPGALGRNEKLFF
TGTGCCAGCTCACCAGGGGCTCTTGGAAGGAATGAAAAACTGTTTTTT
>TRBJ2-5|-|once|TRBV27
CASSRWAGGETQYF
TGTGCCAGCAGTAGGTGGGCGGGCGGGGAGACCCAGTACTTC
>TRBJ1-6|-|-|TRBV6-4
CASSEANSFISPLHF
TGTGCCAGCAGTGAGGCCAATAGTTTCATTTCACCCCTCCACTTT
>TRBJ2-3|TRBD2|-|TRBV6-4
CASSLVGGGSTDTQYF
TGTGCCAGCAGCCTTGTCGGGGGGGGGAGCACAGATACGCAGTATTTT
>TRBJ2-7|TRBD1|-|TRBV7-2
CASSLGGPGQGLHEQYF
TGTGCCAGCAGCTTAGGGGGACCGGGACAGGGTCTCCACGAGCAGTACTTC
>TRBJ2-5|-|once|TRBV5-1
CASSSTTGGTQYF
TGCGCCAGCAGCTCGACTACGGGCGGGACCCAGTACTTC
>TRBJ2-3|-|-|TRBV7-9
CASSTPLRGAKSTDTQYF
TGTGCCAGCAGCACTCCCCTACGGGGGGCTAAATCCACAGATACGCAGTATTTT
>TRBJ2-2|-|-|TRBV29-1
CSVETRNTGELFF
TGCAGCGTTGAAACACGAAACACCGGGGAGCTGTTTTTT
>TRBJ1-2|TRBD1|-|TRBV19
CASSIQGVYGYTF
TGTGCCAGTAGTATACAGGGGGTCTATGGCTACACCTTC
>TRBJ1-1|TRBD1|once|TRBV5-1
CASSFQGARLSGITEAFF
TGCGCCAGCAGCTTTCAGGGGGCACGGCTTTCGGGAATAACTGAAGCTTTCTTT
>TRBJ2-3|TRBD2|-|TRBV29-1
CSVDGLAGITDTQYF
TGCAGCGTTGACGGTCTAGCGGGTATCACAGATACGCAGTATTTT
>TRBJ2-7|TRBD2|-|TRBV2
CASSERASGGDEQYF
TGTGCCAGCAGTGAAAGGGCTAGCGGGGGTGACGAGCAGTACTTC
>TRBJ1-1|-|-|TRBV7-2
CASSLQGITEAFF
TGTGCCAGCAGCTTACAGGGAATCACTGAAGCTTTCTTT
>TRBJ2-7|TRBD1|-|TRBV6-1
CASRQTGPDEQYF
TGTGCCAGCAGACAGACAGGGCCCGACGAGCAGTACTTC
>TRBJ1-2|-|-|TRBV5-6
CASSLGSTGLHYGYTF
TGTGCCAGCAGCTTGGGATCAACAGGGTTGCACTATGGCTACACCTTC
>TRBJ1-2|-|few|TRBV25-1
CASGGGDYGYTF
TGTGCCAGCGGAGGGGGAGACTATGGCTACACCTTC
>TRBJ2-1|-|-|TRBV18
CASSGTQAGEQFF
TGTGCCAGCTCAGGTACGCAGGCGGGTGAGCAGTTCTTC
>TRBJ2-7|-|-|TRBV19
CATPGLIIPTRYEQYF
TGTGCCACCCCGGGACTTATTATTCCCACAAGGTACGAGCAGTACTTC
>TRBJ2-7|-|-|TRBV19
CASSIGYEQYF
TGTGCCAGTAGTATTGGGTACGAGCAGTACTTC
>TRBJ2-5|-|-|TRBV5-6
CASRLLQGSPLRTQYF
TGTGCCAGCAGATTACTCCAGGGTTCCCCCCTGCGGACCCAGTACTTC
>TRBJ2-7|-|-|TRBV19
CASSTSRDRKQYF
TGTGCCAGTAGTACTTCGAGGGATCGAAAGCAGTACTTC
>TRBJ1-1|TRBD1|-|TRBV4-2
CASSPGRGLDTEAFF
TGTGCCAGCAGCCCGGGGAGGGGGCTCGACACTGAAGCTTTCTTT
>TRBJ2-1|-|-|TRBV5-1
CASSSPGERDEQFF
TGCGCCAGCAGCTCCCCGGGGGAACGGGATGAGCAGTTCTTC
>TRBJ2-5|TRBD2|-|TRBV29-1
CSVGSLAGGGGETQYF
TGCAGCGTTGGGAGTCTAGCGGGAGGTGGGGGAGAGACCCAGTACTTC
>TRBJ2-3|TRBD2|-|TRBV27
CASSYRLAGGGDTQYF
TGTGCCAGCAGTTATCGACTAGCGGGAGGGGGAGATACGCAGTATTTT